Following are 14 T cell receptor beta chains from one sample sequenced in a study of blood T cell repertoires in COVID-19. Method: immunoSEQ multiplex PCR; TCRdb's copy keeps in-frame clones and lacks some. The sample shows roughly 99,000 clones, 70% to 90% of them seen only once. The sequencing input was peripheral blood. Receptors were obtained from a man aged 45-65 years with active or convalescent COVID-19.

The chain uses TRBV5-4 and TRBJ1-2; 7 nucleotides line up with TRBD1. CDR1 and CDR2 (germline): SGHNT, YYREEE (reference sequence). With V trimmed by 2 bases and J by 2 bases, 3 bases remained unmatched. The CDR3 runs 14 residues. CDR3 residues: CASSFDRANYGYTF. In DNA form, the CDR3 reads TGTGCCAGCAGCTTCGACAGGGCAAACTATGGCTACACCTTC.

The genes are TRBV19 and TRBJ2-2, with no clear D. Germline CDR1 reads LNHDA; CDR2 reads SQIVND (reference sequence). V lost 8 bases, J lost 4 bases, and 8 bases lay in between. The CDR3 is made up of 12 amino acids. CDR3 DNA: TGTGCCAGTCGACCGGGCACCGGGGAGCTGTTTTTT. Translation: CASRPGTGELFF.

The chain combines TRBV19 with TRBJ1-5; 7 bases agree with TRBD1. The CDR3 has 14 amino acids. The germline CDR1 and CDR2 sequences are LNHDA and SQIVND (reference sequence). The V and J ends lost 5 bases and 2 bases, in that order; junction bases with no gene match: 3. DNA of the CDR3: TGTGCCAGTAGTTCTACAGGGGGCAATCAGCCCCAGCATTTT. It is translated as CASSSTGGNQPQHF. The entire variable domain, with the rest obtained from reference TRBV19 and TRBJ1-5, is as follows: DGGITQSPKYLFRKEGQNVTLSCEQNLNHDAMYWYRQDPGQGLRLIYYSQIVNDFQKGDIAEGYSVSREKKESFPLTVTSAQKNPTAFYLCASSSTGGNQPQHFGDGTRLSIL.

This chain connects TRBV6-5 to TRBJ1-2; 9 nucleotides align to TRBD1. The CDR3 runs 14 residues. V dropped 6 bases and J dropped 8; count of bases not matched to a gene: 10. Germline V lookup: CDR1 MNHEY, CDR2 SVGAGI. The CDR3 coding sequence is TGTGCCAGCAGGGGCGGGGACAGGGTGAGGGGCTACACCTTC. Amino acids: CASRGGDRVRGYTF.

This sequence joins TRBV18 and TRBJ2-5, with 7 bases fitting TRBD2. The trim removed 3 bases at V and 5 bases at J, leaving 6 bases unmatched. Per germline, CDR1 KGHSH and CDR2 LQKENI. This CDR3 spans 14 amino acids. The CDR3 bases are TGTGCCAGCTCACCGAACCTAGCGGTGGAGACCCAGTACTTC. Translated, it gives CASSPNLAVETQYF.

This clone was picked up one time. The genes are TRBV28 and TRBJ1-1; maybe TRBD1 (5 bases). The V end was cut by 5 bases, the J end by 3 bases, with 13 bases between. The CDR3 is 14 residues long. From germline, CDR1 is MDHEN and CDR2 SYDVKM. This CDR3 reads CASSKAGSYTEAFF. In DNA form, the CDR3 reads TGTGCCAGCAGTAAAGCAGGGTCGTACACTGAAGCTTTCTTT.

The chain combines TRBV9 with TRBJ2-7; 10 bases line up with TRBD1. CDR3 length: 14 amino acids. CDR1 is SGDLS and CDR2 is YYNGEE in the germline V gene. Trimming removed 2 bases from V and 4 bases from J; junction bases left unmatched: 3. Here the CDR3 reads CASSVTGQGYEQYF. CDR3 bases: TGTGCCAGCAGCGTGACGGGACAGGGGTACGAGCAGTACTTC.

The gene calls are TRBV10-3 and TRBJ1-1, with 7 bases aligning to TRBD1. J lost 1 base, V lost 7 bases, and 9 bases had no gene match. The CDR3 spans 15 residues. Germline CDR1 ENHRY, CDR2 SYGVKD. In DNA, the CDR3 is TGTGCCATCAAAGTTGAGGGGACAGAGAACACTGAAGCTTTCTTT. Translating gives CAIKVEGTENTEAFF.

The CDR3 protein is CASRSGLAATYEQYF. CDR3 DNA sequence: TGCGCCAGCAGGTCTGGACTAGCGGCAACCTACGAGCAGTACTTC. The gene calls are TRBV5-1 and TRBJ2-7, with 10 bases aligning to TRBD2. J gave up 2 bases and V 5 bases, and 7 bases lay outside the gene matches. CDR3 size: 15 residues. The V gene's germline CDR1 is SGHRS and CDR2 YFSETQ.

The V call is TRBV5-1, the J call TRBJ1-4, with TRBD1 matching 11 bases. Germline V gene data show CDR1 as SGHRS and CDR2 as YFSETQ. This CDR3 spans 15 amino acids. Trimming took 4 bases from V and 3 from J; bases not matched to a gene: 2. The CDR3: CASSLDRGPNEKLFF. DNA of the CDR3: TGCGCCAGCAGCCTGGACAGGGGGCCTAATGAAAAACTGTTTTTT.

The chain carries TRBV15 and TRBJ2-5; D perhaps matches TRBD2 (5 bases). CDR1 and CDR2 (germline): LNHNV, YYDKDF (reference sequence). The CDR3 length is 14 residues. The V end was cut by 5 bases, the J end by 5 bases, with 15 bases between. The CDR3 here is CATSQTARVETQYF. Written as DNA, the CDR3 is TGTGCCACCAGCCAAACGGCGCGGGTGGAGACCCAGTACTTC. Full variable domain (rest looked up from reference TRBV15 and TRBJ2-5): DAMVIQNPRYQVTQFGKPVTLSCSQTLNHNVMYWYQQKSSQAPKLLFHYYDKDFNNEADTPDNFQSRRPNTSFCFLDIRSPGLGDTAMYLCATSQTARVETQYFGPGTRLLVL.

This rearrangement joins TRBV27 to TRBJ2-1; tentative D call: TRBD2 (6 bases). V lost 1 base and J lost 6, with 19 bases in between. Germline CDR1 is MNHEY and CDR2 is SMNVEV (reference sequence). The CDR3 length is 17 residues. The CDR3 DNA sequence: TGTGCCAGCAGTTTATGGTTCGGGAGAACTAGGAGCAATGAGCAGTTCTTC. This codes for CASSLWFGRTRSNEQFF.

The chain has TRBV4-3 and TRBJ2-1; 7 nucleotides agree with TRBD1. Germline CDR1 is LGHNA and CDR2 is YSLEER. This CDR3 has 15 residues. The V gene end was trimmed by 5 bases and the J gene end by 2 bases; junction bases not matched to a gene: 6. CDR3 nucleotides: TGCGCCAGCAGCGTCAGACAGGGACCCTACAATGAGCAGTTCTTC. Translation: CASSVRQGPYNEQFF.

The chain combines TRBV19 with TRBJ2-7; 12 bases map to TRBD1. CDR1 is LNHDA, CDR2 SQIVND, per germline (reference sequence). The length of the CDR3 is 15 residues. The junction had 8 bases not matched to a gene; V was cut back by 6 bases and J by 5 bases. The CDR3 loop is CASSRLGQGANEQYF. Written as DNA, the CDR3 is TGTGCCAGTAGCCGATTGGGACAGGGGGCCAACGAGCAGTACTTC. Using reference TRBV19 and TRBJ2-7 for the parts outside the CDR3, the full variable domain is DGGITQSPKYLFRKEGQNVTLSCEQNLNHDAMYWYRQDPGQGLRLIYYSQIVNDFQKGDIAEGYSVSREKKESFPLTVTSAQKNPTAFYLCASSRLGQGANEQYFGPGTRLTVT.